The 11 T cell receptor beta chains below all came from one sample that was sequenced in a study of cytomegalovirus exposure and HLA in healthy donors. The PCR was carried out with 60 Vbeta primers and 13 Jbeta primers. TCRdb keeps only in-frame clones here, not all; method: immunoSEQ multiplex PCR. The sample has about 110,000 clones, 80% to 85% seen once. Sequenced material: PBMCs. The origin of the receptors is an older woman in good health and CMV-seropositive.

The chain is built from TRBV7-9 and TRBJ2-5, with D possibly being TRBD2 (5 bases). Germline CDR1 reads SEHNR; CDR2 reads FQNEAQ (reference sequence). The V end was cut by 1 base, the J end by 5 bases, with 11 bases between. The CDR3 runs 14 residues. CDR3 bases: TGTGCCAGCAGCTTAGGAGTAGGCGGGGAGACCCAGTACTTC. This gives the protein CASSLGVGGETQYF.

The chain employs TRBV9 and TRBJ2-2; the D gene is possibly TRBD1 (7 bases). This CDR3 has 18 residues. With 0 bases removed from V and 3 bases from J, the gap between germline ends came to 18 bases. Germline V gene lookup returns CDR1 SGDLS and CDR2 YYNGEE. The CDR3 spells CASSVGPGGNGDTGELFF. CDR3 DNA sequence: TGTGCCAGCAGCGTAGGTCCAGGGGGGAATGGTGACACCGGGGAGCTGTTTTTT.

This chain uses TRBV6-5 with TRBJ2-4; D is unresolved. V lost 5 bases and J 0 bases, leaving 8 bases between the germline ends. The CDR3 runs to 14 residues. The germline V gene encodes CDR1 MNHEY and CDR2 SVGAGI. The CDR3 protein is CASSEELAKNIQYF. CDR3 DNA: TGTGCCAGCAGTGAAGAGCTAGCCAAAAACATTCAGTACTTC.

This sequence joins TRBV10-3 and TRBJ1-6; no firm D call. In germline, CDR1 is ENHRY, CDR2 SYGVKD. V was shortened by 7 bases and J by 4 bases, with 8 bases between the two germline ends. The CDR3 has 13 amino acids. This CDR3 reads CAIKEDYNSPLHF. DNA for the CDR3: TGTGCCATCAAAGAGGATTATAATTCACCCCTCCACTTT.

This rearrangement joins TRBV11-1 to TRBJ2-7, with D tentatively TRBD2 (6 bases). Trimming removed 7 bases at V and 2 bases at J, with 27 bases between. Germline V gene data show CDR1 as SGHAT and CDR2 as FQDESV (reference sequence). This CDR3 is built from 18 residues. Here the CDR3 DNA reads TGTGCCAGCACCGGAGCGGCGGTGCCCGCGGGACGAACCTACGAGCAGTACTTC. Its protein is CASTGAAVPAGRTYEQYF.

The rearrangement joins TRBV4-1 to TRBJ2-2; no definite D call. The germline gives CDR1 MGHRA, CDR2 YSYEKL. This CDR3 region has 16 residues. Trimming pared 1 base from V and 3 bases from J, leaving 12 bases between. DNA for the CDR3: TGCGCCAGCAGCCAAGGGCTAGTTTCGGACACCGGGGAGCTGTTTTTT. Amino acid sequence: CASSQGLVSDTGELFF.

The chain is built from TRBV6-1 and TRBJ2-7, with TRBD1 matching over 7 bases. This CDR3 region has 14 residues. Trimming at V came to 6 bases and at J to 1 base, leaving 6 bases not matched to a gene. Germline V CDR1 and CDR2: MNHNS, SASEGT. CDR3 nucleotides: TGTGCCAGCAGGCTAGGGGGCGGATCCTACGAGCAGTACTTC. This gives the protein CASRLGGGSYEQYF.

The V call is TRBV4-2, the J call TRBJ1-2; D is unclear. Germline V gene sequence: CDR1 LGHNA, CDR2 YNFKEQ. The CDR3 is 11 amino acids. V was shortened by 0 bases and J by 8 bases, with 4 bases between the two germline ends. The CDR3 loop reads CASSQDGGYTF. The CDR3 DNA follows: TGTGCCAGCAGCCAAGATGGCGGCTACACCTTC.

This clone has just a few counts. The chain joins TRBV15 to TRBJ1-4; no firm D call. The CDR3 sequence is 16 residues long. Germline CDR1 LNHNV, CDR2 YYDKDF (reference sequence). V lost 0 bases to trimming and J lost 8 bases, with 16 bases between them. The CDR3 is CATSRDPLDFGEKLFF. The CDR3 DNA is TGTGCCACCAGCAGAGACCCTCTGGACTTCGGGGAAAAACTGTTTTTT.

The CDR3: CASIDTKRDTDTQYF. The CDR3 nucleotides are TGTGCCAGCATCGACACAAAGCGGGACACAGATACGCAGTATTTT. The chain carries TRBV21-1 and TRBJ2-3; TRBD2 is the table's D call, not checked against the DNA. TRBV21-1 counts as a pseudogene. The CDR3 sequence is 15 residues long.

The chain uses TRBV9 and TRBJ1-1; 9 nucleotides line up with TRBD1. CDR3 length equals 14 residues. J gave up 6 bases and V 0 bases, and 3 bases lay outside the gene matches. Germline loops: CDR1 SGDLS, CDR2 YYNGEE. CDR3 region: CASSVGGQGAEAFF. The CDR3 DNA reads as TGTGCCAGCAGCGTAGGGGGACAGGGCGCTGAAGCTTTCTTT.